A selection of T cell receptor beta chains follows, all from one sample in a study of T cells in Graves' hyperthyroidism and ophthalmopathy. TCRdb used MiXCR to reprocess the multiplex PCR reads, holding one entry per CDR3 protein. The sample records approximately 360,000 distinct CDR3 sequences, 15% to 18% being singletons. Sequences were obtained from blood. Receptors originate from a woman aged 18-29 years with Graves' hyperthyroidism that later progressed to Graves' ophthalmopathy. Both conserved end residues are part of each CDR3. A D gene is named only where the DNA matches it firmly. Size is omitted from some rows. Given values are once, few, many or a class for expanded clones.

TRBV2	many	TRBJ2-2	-	TGTGCCAGCAGTGAATCCGGGACATACACCGGGGAGCTGTTTTTT	CASSESGTYTGELFF
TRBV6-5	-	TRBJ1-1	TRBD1	TGTGCCAGCAGTTACGATCCGGGACAGGGGGCTAGGAACACTGAAGCTTTCTTT	CASSYDPGQGARNTEAFF
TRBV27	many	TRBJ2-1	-	TGTGCCAGCAGTTTATCCCTCGGGGTGGACAATGAGCAGTTCTTC	CASSLSLGVDNEQFF
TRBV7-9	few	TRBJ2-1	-	TGTGCCAGCAGCTACCCCGAGGGGCAGGGGATGGGGAACTCCTACAATGAGCAGTTCTTC	CASSYPEGQGMGNSYNEQFF
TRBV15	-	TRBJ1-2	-	TGTGCCACCAGCAGAAACCCCCCGACGGACGGGAACTATGGCTACACCTTC	CATSRNPPTDGNYGYTF
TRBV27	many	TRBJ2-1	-	TGTGCCAGCAGTTTATTGGGGGGACAGTACAATGAGCAGTTCTTC	CASSLLGGQYNEQFF
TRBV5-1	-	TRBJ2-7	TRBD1	TGCGCCAGCAGCCCCGGACAGGTTATAGTCCAGGAGCAGTACTTC	CASSPGQVIVQEQYF
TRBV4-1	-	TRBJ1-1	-	TGCGCCAGCAGCCAAGCTCGGGGTGAAGCTTTCTTT	CASSQARGEAFF
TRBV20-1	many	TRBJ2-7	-	TGCAGTGCTAGAGGCGCCTCTTCCTACGAGCAGTACTTC	CSARGASSYEQYF
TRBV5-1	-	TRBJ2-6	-	TGCGCCAGCAGCTGGGACGTACGCTCTGGGGCCAACGTCCTGACTTTC	CASSWDVRSGANVLTF
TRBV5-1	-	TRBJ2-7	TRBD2	TGCGCCAGCAGCTTGGCCGGTGGCGGGGGGACCTACGAGCAGTACTTC	CASSLAGGGGTYEQYF
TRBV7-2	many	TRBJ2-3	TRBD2	TGTGCCAGCAGCTTAGTCCTTTCGGGAGGAGGAACAGATACGCAGTATTTT	CASSLVLSGGGTDTQYF
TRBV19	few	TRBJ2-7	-	TGTGCCAGTAGTACTCCAGGACAGACCTACGAGCAGTACTTC	CASSTPGQTYEQYF